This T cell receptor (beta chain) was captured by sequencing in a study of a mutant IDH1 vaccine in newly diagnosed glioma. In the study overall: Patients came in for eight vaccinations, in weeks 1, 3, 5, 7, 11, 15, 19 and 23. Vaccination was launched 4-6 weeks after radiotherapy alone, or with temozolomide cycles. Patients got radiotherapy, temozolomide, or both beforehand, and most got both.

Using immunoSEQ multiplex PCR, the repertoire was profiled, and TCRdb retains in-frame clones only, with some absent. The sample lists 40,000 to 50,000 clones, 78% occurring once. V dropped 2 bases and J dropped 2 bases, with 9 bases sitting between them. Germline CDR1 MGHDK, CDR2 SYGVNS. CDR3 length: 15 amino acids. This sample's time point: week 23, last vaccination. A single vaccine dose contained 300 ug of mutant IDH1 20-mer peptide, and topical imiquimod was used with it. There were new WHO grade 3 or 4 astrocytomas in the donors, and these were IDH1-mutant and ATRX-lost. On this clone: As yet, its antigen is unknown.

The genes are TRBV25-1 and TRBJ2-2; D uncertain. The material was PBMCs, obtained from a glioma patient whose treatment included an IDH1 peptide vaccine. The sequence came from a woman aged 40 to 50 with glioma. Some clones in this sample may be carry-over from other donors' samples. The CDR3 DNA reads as TGTGCCAGCAGTGAACGAGCCGGAAACACCGGGGAGCTGTTTTTT. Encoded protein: CASSERAGNTGELFF.